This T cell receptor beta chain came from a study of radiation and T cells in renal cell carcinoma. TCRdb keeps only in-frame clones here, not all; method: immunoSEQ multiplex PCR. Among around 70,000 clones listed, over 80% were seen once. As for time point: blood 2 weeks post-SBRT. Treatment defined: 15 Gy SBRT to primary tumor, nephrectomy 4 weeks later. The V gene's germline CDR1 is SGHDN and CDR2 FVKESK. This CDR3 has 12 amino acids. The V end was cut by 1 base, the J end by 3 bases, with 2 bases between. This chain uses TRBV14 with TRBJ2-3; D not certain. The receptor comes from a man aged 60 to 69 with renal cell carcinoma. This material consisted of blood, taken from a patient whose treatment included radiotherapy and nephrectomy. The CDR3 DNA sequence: TGTGCCAGCAGCCAAGTGACAGATACGCAGTATTTT. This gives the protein CASSQVTDTQYF.